This is a list of T cell receptor beta chains from one sample in a study of technical replicates of blood from a few donors. TCRdb's table, derived via immunoSEQ multiplex PCR, lists solely in-frame clones and lacks some. The sample includes over 65,000 clones, around 97% of them seen just once. The sample was T cells isolated from PBMCs. The receptors were gathered from a human donor in good health. The CDR3 runs from the conserved cysteine through the conserved F or W. D genes are given only for firm matches. Expanded clones are given a class, and other clones once, few, many or no size at all.

d_gene	abundance	v_gene	j_gene	CDR3aa	CDR3nt
NA	NA	TRBV5-1	TRBJ1-2	CASGNGGQNYGYTF	TGCGCCAGCGGGAACGGGGGGCAAAACTATGGCTACACCTTC
TRBD2	NA	TRBV6-5	TRBJ2-1	CASSFLAGGLDEQFF	TGTGCCAGCAGTTTCCTAGCGGGAGGGCTGGATGAGCAGTTCTTC
NA	NA	TRBV28	TRBJ2-7	CASSLNRAAGNYEQYF	TGTGCCAGCAGTCTAAACAGGGCCGCCGGTAACTACGAGCAGTACTTC
NA	few	TRBV6-1	TRBJ2-1	CASSQMRRGNEQFF	TGTGCCAGTTCCCAGATGAGGCGGGGCAATGAGCAGTTCTTC
NA	NA	TRBV2	TRBJ1-1	CASSDGRPSGAFF	TGTGCCAGCAGTGACGGCAGGCCTTCCGGAGCTTTCTTT
NA	NA	TRBV6-5	TRBJ2-5	CASSYGGQQETQYF	TGTGCCAGCAGTTACGGTGGGCAGCAAGAGACCCAGTACTTC
TRBD1	NA	TRBV11-1	TRBJ2-1	CASSLLGTGHNEQFF	TGTGCCAGCAGCTTACTGGGGACAGGTCACAATGAGCAGTTCTTC
TRBD1	NA	TRBV12-5	TRBJ2-7	CASGLDPRTGVGEQYF	TGTGCTAGTGGTTTGGATCCGCGGACAGGGGTCGGTGAGCAGTACTTC
NA	NA	TRBV4-1	TRBJ2-4	CASSQPIAKNIQYF	TGCGCCAGCAGCCAACCAATAGCCAAAAACATTCAGTACTTC
TRBD1	NA	TRBV5-6	TRBJ1-2	CASSLEGPGTGANYGYTF	TGTGCCAGCAGCTTGGAAGGCCCCGGGACAGGGGCCAACTATGGCTACACCTTC
NA	NA	TRBV6-5	TRBJ2-5	CASSSPIGRETQYF	TGTGCCAGCAGTTCCCCGATAGGGAGGGAGACCCAGTACTTC
NA	NA	TRBV29-1	TRBJ2-1	CSSPGGREAYNEQFF	TGCAGCTCCCCTGGGGGCAGGGAAGCCTACAATGAGCAGTTCTTC
TRBD1	NA	TRBV29-1	TRBJ2-4	CSASGFWTGPDLAKNIQYF	TGCAGCGCAAGTGGTTTCTGGACAGGGCCTGATTTGGCCAAAAACATTCAGTACTTC
NA	NA	TRBV27	TRBJ2-5	CASSPRAGSNWETQYF	TGTGCCAGCAGTCCCCGGGCAGGGTCGAATTGGGAGACCCAGTACTTC
TRBD2	NA	TRBV29-1	TRBJ2-3	CSAFGLAGVVWGSTDTQYF	TGCAGCGCATTCGGACTAGCGGGAGTGGTATGGGGGAGCACAGATACGCAGTATTTT
TRBD2	NA	TRBV7-3	TRBJ2-2	CASSPIGLAGGPFTGELFF	TGTGCCAGCAGTCCCATAGGGCTAGCGGGGGGCCCTTTCACCGGGGAGCTGTTTTTT
TRBD1	NA	TRBV9	TRBJ1-1	CASSVAQGPYTEAFF	TGTGCCAGCAGCGTAGCACAGGGGCCTTACACTGAAGCTTTCTTT
TRBD1	NA	TRBV4-1	TRBJ2-7	CASSRGTGAPYEQYF	TGCGCCAGCAGCCGAGGCACAGGGGCACCCTACGAGCAGTACTTC
TRBD2	NA	TRBV5-1	TRBJ2-1	CASSLVALAGNNEQFF	TGCGCCAGCAGCTTGGTAGCTCTAGCGGGGAACAATGAGCAGTTCTTC
TRBD1	NA	TRBV7-8	TRBJ1-2	CASSPGTGHPNYGYTF	TGTGCCAGCAGCCCGGGGACAGGGCACCCTAACTATGGCTACACCTTC
TRBD2	NA	TRBV5-1	TRBJ2-1	CASSFLPGLAGEHNEQFF	TGCGCCAGCAGCTTCCTTCCGGGACTAGCGGGAGAGCACAATGAGCAGTTCTTC
TRBD1	NA	TRBV5-1	TRBJ2-2	CASSPGTGETGELFF	TGCGCCAGCAGCCCAGGGACAGGAGAGACCGGGGAGCTGTTTTTT
TRBD2	NA	TRBV13	TRBJ2-5	CASSYPTSDQETQYF	TGTGCCAGCAGCTACCCCACTAGCGACCAAGAGACCCAGTACTTC
TRBD1	NA	TRBV29-1	TRBJ2-2	CSVWDRGSNTGELFF	TGCAGCGTTTGGGACAGGGGATCGAACACCGGGGAGCTGTTTTTT
TRBD2	NA	TRBV27	TRBJ2-7	CASSGTGGAYEQYF	TGTGCCAGCAGTGGAACGGGAGGGGCCTACGAGCAGTACTTC
TRBD1	NA	TRBV2	TRBJ2-7	CASSGGGDRGLNEQYF	TGTGCCAGCAGTGGGGGTGGCGACAGGGGGCTTAACGAGCAGTACTTC
TRBD1	NA	TRBV4-2	TRBJ1-6	CASSQDMGTGSSASALHF	TGTGCCAGCAGCCAAGATATGGGGACAGGCTCCTCTGCTTCGGCCCTCCACTTT
NA	NA	TRBV2	TRBJ1-2	CASSESGEGYGYTF	TGTGCCAGCAGTGAATCGGGGGAAGGCTATGGCTACACCTTC
TRBD2	NA	TRBV7-9	TRBJ2-1	CASSLYSAGVQFF	TGTGCCAGCAGCTTATACTCGGCGGGAGTACAGTTCTTC
TRBD1	NA	TRBV6-1	TRBJ1-1	CASSASPGGPEAFF	TGTGCCAGCAGTGCCTCCCCAGGGGGCCCTGAAGCTTTCTTT
NA	NA	TRBV28	TRBJ2-5	CASSTETIGLAGSRETQYF	TGTGCCAGCAGTACGGAGACAATTGGGTTGGCGGGAAGTAGGGAGACCCAGTACTTC
NA	NA	TRBV6-1	TRBJ2-5	CASSADTQETQYF	TGTGCCAGCAGTGCCGACACTCAAGAGACCCAGTACTTC
NA	NA	TRBV7-9	TRBJ1-1	CASSLVHRVEYTEAFF	TGTGCCAGCAGCTTAGTCCACAGGGTAGAATACACTGAAGCTTTCTTT
TRBD1	NA	TRBV7-9	TRBJ1-1	CASSLGQGNTEAFF	TGTGCCAGCAGCCTCGGACAGGGGAACACTGAAGCTTTCTTT
TRBD1	once	TRBV30	TRBJ2-1	CAWVTGTISYNEQFF	TGTGCCTGGGTGACAGGGACCATATCCTACAATGAGCAGTTCTTC
TRBD1	NA	TRBV6-4	TRBJ2-7	CASSATGNTYEQYF	TGTGCCAGCAGTGCGACAGGGAACACATACGAGCAGTACTTC
TRBD2	NA	TRBV29-1	TRBJ2-5	CSVVAGSGIETQYF	TGCAGCGTTGTGGCGGGGAGCGGGATAGAGACCCAGTACTTC
NA	NA	TRBV4-2	TRBJ1-1	CASSRTQNTEAFF	TGTGCCAGCAGCCGGACTCAGAACACTGAAGCTTTCTTT
TRBD1	NA	TRBV30	TRBJ1-1	CAWSLTGREAFF	TGTGCCTGGAGCTTGACAGGGCGAGAAGCTTTCTTT
NA	NA	TRBV4-1	TRBJ2-3	CASSQDKERTDTQYF	TGCGCCAGCAGCCAAGATAAGGAGCGAACAGATACGCAGTATTTT
TRBD2	NA	TRBV13	TRBJ2-1	CASSTPTLTGTSGINEQFF	TGTGCCAGCAGCACGCCCACCTTGACCGGGACTAGCGGAATCAATGAGCAGTTCTTC
TRBD2	NA	TRBV19	TRBJ2-7	CASSPGLAGGFLSYEQYF	TGTGCCAGTAGTCCGGGACTAGCGGGGGGTTTTCTCTCCTACGAGCAGTACTTC
TRBD1	NA	TRBV11-2	TRBJ1-3	CASTSRDSRNTIYF	TGTGCCAGCACCTCCAGGGACAGCAGAAACACCATATATTTT
NA	NA	TRBV27	TRBJ1-1	CASSPSGGTNTEAFF	TGTGCCAGCTCCCCGTCGGGTGGCACGAACACTGAAGCTTTCTTT
NA	once	TRBV7-9	TRBJ1-1	CASSLGALNTEAFF	TGTGCCAGCAGCTTGGGAGCTCTCAACACTGAAGCTTTCTTT
TRBD2	NA	TRBV2	TRBJ2-3	CASSPTSGGMGDTQYF	TGTGCCAGCAGTCCCACTAGCGGGGGGATGGGAGATACGCAGTATTTT
NA	NA	TRBV19	TRBJ1-3	CASSIPDKLLSGNTIYF	TGTGCCAGTAGCATTCCAGACAAACTGCTCTCTGGAAACACCATATATTTT